One and the same sample provided the 18 T cell receptor beta chains below, sequenced in a study of T and B cells in COVID-19 patients. Blood genomic DNA input for TRB amplification was about 240-500 ng. TRB rearrangements were amplified by multiplex PCR with BIOMED2 TRB-A/B primers. Via MiXCR, TCRdb re-called the multiplex PCR reads, giving one row per CDR3 protein. The sample holds around 10,000 distinct CDR3 sequences, about 36% seen once. Sequencing was done on a sample of blood. The receptors originated from a human donor with active COVID-19.

The chain joins TRBV11-2 to TRBJ2-3; D is possibly TRBD2 (6 bases). The CDR3 extends over 15 amino acids. Germline CDR1 is SGHAT and CDR2 is FQNNGV. V lost 7 bases to trimming and J lost 5 bases, with 19 bases between them. CDR3 DNA: TGTGCCAGCACGACGGGAACGGGAGACGGAGATACGCAGTATTTT. Protein product: CASTTGTGDGDTQYF.

The chain is built from TRBV29-1 and TRBJ2-1; TRBD2 matches at 10 bases. Germline V gives CDR1 SQVTM, CDR2 ANQGSEA. The CDR3 is 16 residues long. J was trimmed by 3 bases and V by 2 bases; bases with no gene match: 7. The chain's CDR3 is CSVEWGTSGDYNEQFF. CDR3 DNA: TGCAGCGTTGAATGGGGAACTAGCGGGGACTACAATGAGCAGTTCTTC.

The sample holds a few counts of this clonotype. The chain links TRBV12-3 or TRBV12-4 to TRBJ1-1; possibly TRBD1 for D (5 bases). V lost 7 bases and J lost 2, with 11 bases in between. The CDR3 is made up of 13 amino acids. In DNA form, the CDR3 reads TGTGCCAGCACGGGGCAGCTTAACACTGAAGCTTTCTTT. Encoded protein: CASTGQLNTEAFF.

By share, this clonotype counts as medium-sized (0.01 to 0.1%). The gene calls are TRBV29-1 and TRBJ1-2; no definite D call. The CDR3 totals 13 residues. The V end was cut by 2 bases, the J end by 2 bases, with 9 bases between. CDR1 is SQVTM, CDR2 ANQGSEA, per germline. CDR3 protein: CSVERNLNYGYTF. The DNA for the CDR3 is TGCAGCGTTGAACGGAATTTAAACTATGGCTACACCTTC.

V is TRBV27 and J is TRBJ1-1; D possibly corresponds to TRBD1 (5 bases). Trimming stripped 4 bases from V and 5 bases from J, with 17 bases between. CDR1 and CDR2 (germline): MNHEY, SMNVEV (reference sequence). The CDR3 is 15 residues long. The DNA for the CDR3 is TGTGCCAGCAGTTCCCTAACGGGAGGGGATACTGAAGCTTTCTTT. Protein: CASSSLTGGDTEAFF.

The chain carries TRBV19 and TRBJ2-7; 10 nucleotides line up with TRBD2. The CDR3 has 18 residues. CDR1 and CDR2 from the germline V gene are LNHDA and SQIVND (reference sequence). With V trimmed by 4 bases and J by 4 bases, 16 bases remained unmatched. The CDR3 loop is CASSTMLGLAGVGYEQYF. As DNA, the CDR3 is TGTGCCAGTAGTACCATGCTGGGTCTAGCGGGAGTAGGATACGAGCAGTACTTC.

CDR3 nucleotide sequence: TGTGCCAGTAGTATAGATCCACAGGGGCGGCGGAACACTGAAGCTTTCTTT. Translation: CASSIDPQGRRNTEAFF. The J gene is TRBJ1-1, the V gene TRBV19; TRBD1 matches 7 bases. The CDR3 totals 17 residues. V gave up 0 bases and J gave up 1 base; unmatched junction bases: 8. Germline CDR1 and CDR2: LNHDA and SQIVND (reference sequence).

The chain is built from TRBV6-2 or TRBV6-3 and TRBJ1-1; D might be TRBD1 (6 bases). The CDR3 runs 13 residues. Trimming pared 7 bases from V and 5 bases from J, leaving 14 bases between. Germline V gene lookup returns CDR1 MNHEY and CDR2 SVGEGT. Written as DNA, the CDR3 is TGTGCCAGCACTCGGTGGGGGGCGACTGAAGCTTTCTTT. It encodes CASTRWGATEAFF.

The chain combines TRBV27 with TRBJ2-7, with unresolved D. The germline V and J ends were trimmed by 1 base and 2 bases, with 18 bases remaining between them. There are 17 residues in the CDR3. Germline V lookup: CDR1 MNHEY, CDR2 SMNVEV (reference sequence). The CDR3 reads CASSLFDPVQVAYEQYF. For the CDR3, the DNA is TGTGCCAGCAGTTTATTCGATCCCGTGCAGGTCGCCTACGAGCAGTACTTC.

This clonotype has a handful of counts. The gene calls are TRBV19 and TRBJ1-1; D is ambiguous. CDR3 length: 13 amino acids. V lost 8 bases to trimming and J lost 0 bases, with 10 bases between them. Germline assignment: CDR1 LNHDA and CDR2 SQIVND (reference sequence). The CDR3 is CASEVRMNTEAFF. In DNA, the CDR3 is TGTGCCAGTGAAGTCCGTATGAACACTGAAGCTTTCTTT.

This clonotype is classed as medium-sized. This sequence joins TRBV29-1 and TRBJ2-7; D perhaps matches TRBD1 (6 bases). CDR1 and CDR2 from the germline V gene are SQVTM and ANQGSEA. CDR3 length: 13 amino acids. The V end was cut by 5 bases, the J end by 7 bases, with 18 bases between. DNA for the CDR3: TGCAGCGTTTTAGTAGGGGGATCGGGGGAGCAGTACTTC. As protein: CSVLVGGSGEQYF.

The rearrangement joins TRBV6-2 or TRBV6-3 to TRBJ1-4, with 7 bases matching TRBD1. The germline V gene encodes CDR1 MNHEY and CDR2 SVGEGT. The CDR3 is 15 amino acids. Unmatched junction bases numbered 11, after V lost 6 bases and J lost 7 bases. CDR3 loop: CASRSFKGASEKLFF. The DNA for the CDR3 is TGTGCCAGCAGATCGTTCAAGGGGGCTTCTGAAAAACTGTTTTTT.

As DNA, the CDR3 is TGTGCCAGCAGCTCCCTGGTGACCCAGTACTTC. Its translation is CASSSLVTQYF. The chain joins TRBV7-6 to TRBJ2-5; no reliable D call. In germline, CDR1 is SGHVS, CDR2 FNYEAQ. Deletions cut 4 bases from V and 7 bases from J, with 7 bases between. The CDR3 sequence is 11 residues long.

This clonotype was observed a few times. The chain links TRBV27 to TRBJ1-2; possibly TRBD1 for D (6 bases). CDR3 length: 13 amino acids. Deletions cut 5 bases from V and 9 bases from J, with 16 bases between. Per germline, CDR1 MNHEY and CDR2 SMNVEV (reference sequence). The CDR3 DNA reads as TGTGCCAGCAGTCCCCTTCGGGGGGCCCGCTACACCTTC. Translated: CASSPLRGARYTF.

This clonotype has more than one count but fewer than ten. This sequence joins TRBV6-5 and TRBJ1-1; D gene ambiguous. This CDR3 comprises 15 residues. The germline V gene encodes CDR1 MNHEY and CDR2 SVGAGI. Trimming took 4 bases from V and 3 from J, leaving 15 bases between them. CDR3 DNA: TGTGCCAGCAGTTTTTTGATGGCGGGTTACACTGAAGCTTTCTTT. Protein sequence: CASSFLMAGYTEAFF.

V gene TRBV29-1 combines with J gene TRBJ1-1; no firm D call. Germline V gene data show CDR1 as SQVTM and CDR2 as ANQGSEA. Between the trimmed V and J ends, which lost 0 bases and 1 base, there was a span of 12 bases. This CDR3 has 15 residues. The chain's CDR3 is CSVEDSGAGNTEAFF. In DNA form, the CDR3 reads TGCAGCGTTGAAGATTCTGGAGCAGGGAACACTGAAGCTTTCTTT.

This clonotype was detected only a few times. V usage is TRBV6-5 and J usage is TRBJ2-3; possibly TRBD2 for D (6 bases). Between the trimmed V and J ends, which lost 5 bases and 0 bases, there was a span of 15 bases. The germline CDR1 and CDR2 sequences are MNHEY and SVGAGI. This CDR3 region has 16 residues. CDR3 protein: CASSQGGGTSTDTQYF. As DNA, the CDR3 is TGTGCCAGCAGTCAAGGAGGTGGGACTAGCACAGATACGCAGTATTTT.

The chain has TRBV7-6 and TRBJ1-5; unclear D gene. Trimming stripped 1 base from V and 0 bases from J, with 1 base between. The CDR3 is made up of 13 amino acids. Germline values: CDR1 SGHVS, CDR2 FNYEAQ. The CDR3 here is CASSLDSNQPQHF. The CDR3 DNA reads as TGTGCCAGCAGCTTAGATAGCAATCAGCCCCAGCATTTT.